Given below is one T cell receptor (beta chain) in context. It lacks a known antigen. No per-base quality is available; no much larger clone lies one base away. The trial excluded patients who had a history of autoimmune disease or were on systemic immunosuppression. In every dose cohort, peripheral blood was drawn for TCR sequencing at baseline, cycle 4 day 1, and cycle 7 day 1. Samples came from an open-label, multicenter, first-in-human phase I dose-escalation trial of ivuxolimab. Adults with locally advanced or metastatic melanoma, renal cell carcinoma, hepatocellular carcinoma or head and neck squamous cell carcinoma were enrolled in the trial. Before TCR sequencing, CD4+ T cells and CD8+ T cells from peripheral blood were sorted into separate populations. This sample is part of a study of OX40 agonist ivuxolimab in advanced cancers. About the study as a whole: The costimulatory receptor OX40 (CD134) was targeted by ivuxolimab, a fully human IgG2 agonistic monoclonal antibody. Intravenous ivuxolimab was administered to patients every 2 weeks at six dose levels: 0.01, 0.1, 0.3, 1.5, 3 and 10 mg/kg. Of the roughly 51 patients in dose escalation, some 20 had hepatocellular carcinoma, around 15 had melanoma, 9 had renal cell carcinoma and 9 had head and neck cancer. A male proportion of 82.7% and a mean age of approximately 62 years, ranging from about 20 to 85, were recorded for the dose-escalation cohort. Prior anti-PD-1, anti-PD-L1 or anti-CTLA-4 therapy was permitted, and checkpoint inhibitors had been received by around 40% of dose-escalation patients. Partial responses occurred in three dose-escalation patients: two with cutaneous melanoma and one with hepatocellular carcinoma. Peripheral TCRbeta sequencing aimed to test whether ivuxolimab altered TCR sequence diversity and caused clonal T-cell expansion. The monotherapy dose-escalation portion (N ≈ 52 patients) of the phase I ivuxolimab trial is reported in the paper.

Broader findings and caveats from the paper: After ivuxolimab, more expanded clones were found on average in CD8+ T cells than in CD4+ T cells. Antigen specificity was not determined for the clonally expanded peripheral T cells. At doses from 0.1 to 3.0 mg/kg, clonal expansion was seen in both CD4+ and CD8+ blood T cells between baseline and week 6. Low levels of normalized T-cell clonal expansion were also seen in some patients who did not respond. In the 0.1-3.0 mg/kg groups, partial responders were among the patients with the lowest normalized peripheral clonal expansion, particularly in CD8+ T cells.

V was cut back by 7 bases and J by 4 bases, leaving a gap of 23 bases between them. Its CDR3 holds 16 amino acids, cysteine through phenylalanine. Only the CDR3 DNA is retained, 48 bases long and in frame from the first base. For sequencing of the TCRbeta CDR3 region, genomic DNA was extracted from the sorted cells. The immunoSEQ Assay was used for sequencing of TCRbeta CDR3 regions. Sourced from immuneACCESS, this table was stored by TCRdb with only in-frame sequences that have V and J called. A share of the clones is absent; for the studies checked, an unresolved V gene accounts for under half, and the remainder has no known explanation. The sample includes about 79,000 clones, with 85% to 90% observed a single time. Roughly 13% of the sample comes from the top ten.

Sequencing was performed on CD4+ or CD8+ T cells sorted from blood, taken in a trial of the OX40 agonist ivuxolimab. The clonotype was recovered from an adult with an advanced solid tumor such as melanoma, head and neck, liver or kidney cancer. This sequence uses TRBV6-7 and TRBJ2-7; the D segment could be TRBD2, given 5 matching bases. TRBV6-7 is given ORF status, its function remaining uncertain. In nucleotides, the sequence is TGTGCCAGCATCCCAAATTTGGACTTAGGTCCGTACGAGCAGTACTTC. Its translation reads: CASIPNLDLGPYEQYF.